This T cell receptor (beta chain) was captured in a study of blood T cell repertoires in COVID-19. Overall study context: Whether acute or convalescent, the COVID-19 samples came from the United States, Italy and Spain. PBMCs, B-cell-depleted T cells, or T cells were the source of the cDNA or gDNA that made up the material.

Original methodology: From reference gene primer amplification, estimates of nucleated cell counts were derived. Here immunoSEQ multiplex PCR was the method, and the copy in TCRdb shows in-frame clones only, minus some. V and J calls and clone size follow that table, whereas D and trimming were derived from the DNA. In the table there are some 150,000 clones, about nine tenths of which are singletons. Per the germline V gene, CDR1 is SEHNR and CDR2 is FQNEAQ (reference sequence). The CDR3 sequence is 15 residues long. V dropped 3 bases and J dropped 3; count of bases not matched to a gene: 6. This chain connects TRBV7-9 to TRBJ2-7; TRBD2 aligns across 9 bases. The sample taken for sequencing was peripheral blood. The sequence was collected from a woman aged 45-65 years with acute or convalescent COVID-19. The CDR3 sequence is CASSFLAGSHYEQYF. CDR3 bases: TGTGCCAGCAGCTTTCTAGCGGGATCCCACTACGAGCAGTACTTC.